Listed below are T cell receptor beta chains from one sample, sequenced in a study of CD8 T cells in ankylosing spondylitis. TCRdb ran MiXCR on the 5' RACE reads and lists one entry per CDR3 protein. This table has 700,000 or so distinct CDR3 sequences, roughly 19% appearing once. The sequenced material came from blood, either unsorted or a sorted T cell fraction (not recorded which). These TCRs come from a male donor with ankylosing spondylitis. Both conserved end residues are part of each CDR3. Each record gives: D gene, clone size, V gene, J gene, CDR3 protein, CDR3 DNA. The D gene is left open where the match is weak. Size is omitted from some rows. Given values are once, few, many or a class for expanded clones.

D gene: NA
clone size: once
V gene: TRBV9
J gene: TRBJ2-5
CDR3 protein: CASSSSWGETQYF
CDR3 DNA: TGTGCCAGCAGCTCCTCTTGGGGTGAGACCCAGTACTTC

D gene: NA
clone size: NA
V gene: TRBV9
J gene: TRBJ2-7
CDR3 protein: CASSDTGTPGAVQYF
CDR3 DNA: TGTGCCAGCAGTGACACCGGGACACCGGGCGCGGTGCAGTACTTC

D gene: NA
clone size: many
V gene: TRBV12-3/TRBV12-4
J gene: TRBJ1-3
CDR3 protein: CASSFGSSGNTIYF
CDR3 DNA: TGTGCCAGCAGTTTTGGGTCATCTGGAAACACCATATATTTT

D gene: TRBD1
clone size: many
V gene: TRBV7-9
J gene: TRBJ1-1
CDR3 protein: CASSVGQLNTEAFF
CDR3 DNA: TGTGCCAGCAGCGTGGGACAGTTGAACACTGAAGCTTTCTTT

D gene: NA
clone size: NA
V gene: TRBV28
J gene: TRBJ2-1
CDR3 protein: CASGITYNEQFF
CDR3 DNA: TGTGCCAGCGGGATCACCTACAATGAGCAGTTCTTC

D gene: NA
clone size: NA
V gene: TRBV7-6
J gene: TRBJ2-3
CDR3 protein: CASSLAGLSGTDTQYF
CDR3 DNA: TGTGCCAGCAGCTTAGCTGGTCTCTCAGGCACAGATACGCAGTATTTT

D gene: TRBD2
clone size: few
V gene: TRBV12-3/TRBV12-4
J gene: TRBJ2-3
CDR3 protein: CASSLAGAGVGDTQYF
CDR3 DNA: TGTGCCAGCAGTTTAGCAGGGGCGGGAGTAGGAGATACGCAGTATTTT

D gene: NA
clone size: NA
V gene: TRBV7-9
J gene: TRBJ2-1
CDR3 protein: CASFRGGDEQFF
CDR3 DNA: TGTGCCAGCTTCAGGGGTGGCGATGAGCAGTTCTTC

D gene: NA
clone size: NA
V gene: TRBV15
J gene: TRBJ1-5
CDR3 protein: CATGGGNSNQPQHF
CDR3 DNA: TGTGCCACCGGAGGTGGAAATAGCAATCAGCCCCAGCATTTT

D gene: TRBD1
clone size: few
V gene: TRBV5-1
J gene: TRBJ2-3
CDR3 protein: CASYDRVTYTQYF
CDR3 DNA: TGCGCCAGCTACGACAGGGTCACATATACGCAGTATTTT

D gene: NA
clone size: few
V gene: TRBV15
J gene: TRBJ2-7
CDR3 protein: CATSREFEGPSYEQYF
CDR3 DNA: TGTGCCACCAGCAGGGAGTTCGAGGGGCCATCCTACGAGCAGTACTTC

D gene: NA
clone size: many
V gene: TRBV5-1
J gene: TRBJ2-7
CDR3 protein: CASSSGTLSYEQYF
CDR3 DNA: TGCGCCAGCAGCTCCGGGACACTCTCCTACGAGCAGTACTTC

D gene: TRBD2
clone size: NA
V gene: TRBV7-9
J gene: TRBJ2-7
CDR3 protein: CASSLARAGVTEQYF
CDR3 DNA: TGTGCCAGCAGCTTAGCGCGGGCGGGAGTCACCGAGCAGTACTTC

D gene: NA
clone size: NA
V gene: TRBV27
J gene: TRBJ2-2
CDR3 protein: CASIGGRTGELFF
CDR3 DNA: TGTGCCAGCATAGGGGGGAGGACCGGGGAGCTGTTTTTT

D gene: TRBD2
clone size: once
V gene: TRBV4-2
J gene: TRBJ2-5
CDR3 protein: CASSPGTSGGHETQYF
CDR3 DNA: TGTGCCAGCAGCCCAGGGACTAGCGGGGGACACGAGACCCAGTACTTC

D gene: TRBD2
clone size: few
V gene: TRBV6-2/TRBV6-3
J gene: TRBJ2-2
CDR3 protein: CASSYPTSGTSSSNTGELFF
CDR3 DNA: TGTGCCAGCAGTTACCCCACTAGCGGGACCAGCAGTTCGAACACCGGGGAGCTGTTTTTT

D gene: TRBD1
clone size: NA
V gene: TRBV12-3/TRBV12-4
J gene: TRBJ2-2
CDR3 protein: CASSFPGTGILAGELFF
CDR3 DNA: TGTGCCAGCAGTTTCCCCGGGACAGGGATTTTAGCCGGGGAGCTGTTTTTT

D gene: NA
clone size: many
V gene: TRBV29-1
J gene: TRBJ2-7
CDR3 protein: CSVMAYRPMSSYEQYF
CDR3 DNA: TGCAGCGTTATGGCCTACCGGCCGATGAGCTCCTACGAGCAGTACTTC